The following is a T cell receptor (beta chain) sequence with its context. In this sample, this clonotype turned up a few times. It has no known antigen specificity. Base qualities are missing; no much larger clone stands one base away. These data are taken from a study of T-cell memory formation after mild COVID-19 (dated by TCRdb to the early 2020s). Study-level background: TCR sequence clusters from the two donors were largely donor specific. T-cell clones expanding and contracting after mild COVID-19 in a couple of donors were tracked by longitudinal TCRalpha and TCRbeta repertoire sequencing. The cohort was made up of two young adult volunteers, one female and one male, who were previously healthy.

The data were produced on an Illumina NovaSeq 6000. TCRalpha and TCRbeta cDNA libraries were constructed by 5'RACE with constant-segment primers, with sample barcodes and unique molecular identifiers being introduced. Trizol reagent was used to extract RNA from every sample. Amplification of the libraries took two PCR steps, and the second step added a second sample barcode plus Illumina TruSeq adapters. Sequencing of the libraries was done on an Illumina NovaSeq, producing 2 x 150 bp paired-end reads. As for the original processing: With migec v1.2.7, reads were demultiplexed and then collapsed into UMI-guided consensus sequences. Using mixcr v2.1.11, the UMI consensuses were aligned to TRA and TRB V and J templates and assembled into clonotypes. Clonotypes were classified as expanded or contracted when called significant by both edgeR and NoisET, with noise models trained on biological replicates. For edgeR calls, the thresholds were a false discovery rate-adjusted p below 0.01 and a log2 fold-change of 1. As an exploratory analysis of dynamics, max-normalized trajectories of the 1000 most abundant clonotypes were examined with PCA combined with hierarchical clustering. Separately sequenced CD4+ and CD8+ repertoires were used to assign a CD4 or CD8 phenotype to each responding clone. TCRdb trimmed public reads at Q25 via fastp, called clones via MiXCR and kept in-frame beta chains. One record per CDR3 amino acid sequence lists the most common genes and DNA. These V and J calls rely on TCRdb rather than the paper's analysis. This sample comprises about 110,000 distinct CDR3 sequences, around a fifth of them detected only once. The ten largest clones take up about 42% of the sample.

Broader findings and caveats from the paper: Clones contracting from day 15 to 85 had balanced CD4/CD8 phenotypes, while a second wave expanding from day 15 to 37 was biased towards CD4+. Only two mild cases were covered by the study, and larger cohorts that include severe cases with pre-infection samples were considered necessary. Contracting CD4+ clones were located mainly in the CM and EM memory subsets, whereas CD8+ clones were found to be enriched in EMRA. SARS-CoV-2 specificity was not confirmed for the second-wave clones peaking on day 37. The detection of some responding clones in pre-infection memory suggests that pre-existing cross-reactive memory T cells joined the SARS-CoV-2 response.

Ficoll-Paque density gradient centrifugation was the method used to isolate PBMCs. The CDR3, from cysteine to phenylalanine, totals 14 residues. The CDR3 DNA has 42 bases and is translated from base 1. As encoded in the germline V gene, CDR1 is SGHVS while CDR2 is FNYEAQ. V gives up 5 bases and J gives up 3 bases, and the segment between their germline ends measures 14 bases. This receptor was identified in a man younger than 30 who had mild COVID-19 (a few samples of this study predate the infection). The sample titles of this study are shuffled in the database, so cell type and time point are left out; the donor was told from shared clones. What was sequenced was PBMCs or a T cell subset sorted from them (not recorded which). The chain uses TRBV7-6 and TRBJ2-7, with a tentative D call of TRBD1 or TRBD2, each matching 6 bases. CDR3 region: CASSPRGLVYEQYF. The DNA sequence is given as TGTGCCAGCAGCCCCAGGGGACTTGTCTACGAGCAGTACTTC.